This T cell receptor (beta chain) was captured by sequencing in a study of cytomegalovirus exposure and HLA in healthy donors. The study, taken as a whole, reports: The study recorded about 150 TCR beta chains that were cytomegalovirus-associated.

Remarks on this clone: Its antigen is not known.

Those who donated were healthy bone marrow donors. Vbeta (60) and Jbeta (13) primers were used in the PCR. Assay used: immunoSEQ multiplex PCR; TCRdb lists only in-frame clones, some missing. The sample includes under 200,000 clones, over 60% seen only once; the top ten take 3% to 3.5%. The material sequenced was PBMCs. The origin of this receptor is a woman in her thirties or forties in good health and CMV-seronegative.

DNA of the CDR3: TGCGCCAGCAGCCAAGACCGCTCCTACAATGAGCAGTTCTTC. Its protein product is CASSQDRSYNEQFF. V is TRBV4-1 and J is TRBJ2-1; D is uncertain. This CDR3 spans 14 amino acids. Trimming took off 0 bases at V and 0 bases at J, with 3 bases between the two ends. Germline V gene lookup returns CDR1 MGHRA and CDR2 YSYEKL.